The 9 T cell receptor beta chains below all came from one sample that was sequenced in a study of blood T cell repertoires in COVID-19 (dated by TCRdb to about 2020). The protocol used for the library was the immunoSEQ multiplex PCR assay. TCRdb's version of the immuneACCESS table is confined to in-frame rearrangements and falls short of the full clone set. An unresolved V gene accounts for under half of the shortfall where checked; the remainder is of unknown origin. The sample includes 100,000 or so clones, with roughly 89% observed a single time. Roughly 2.1% of the sample is taken by the ten largest. The sequenced sample consisted of peripheral blood. These receptors came from a woman between 50 and 59 years old with COVID-19, enrolled during active disease.

The chain joins TRBV2 to TRBJ1-5, with D unclear. CDR1 is SNHLY, CDR2 FYNNEI, per germline. Trimming removed 4 bases at V and 2 bases at J, with 9 bases between. The CDR3 covers 14 residues. The CDR3 loop is CASSVGEGNQPQHF. As DNA, the CDR3 is TGTGCCAGCAGTGTGGGAGAGGGCAATCAGCCCCAGCATTTT.

This clone came up a few times. This CDR3 reads CASSPPGQAGEQYV. CDR3 sequence (DNA): TGTGCCAGCAGTCCTCCCGGACAAGCGGGCGAGCAGTACGTC. The V gene is TRBV6-5, the J gene TRBJ2-7, with D maybe TRBD2 (6 bases). Trimming removed 5 bases at V and 6 bases at J, with 17 bases between. The V gene's germline CDR1 is MNHEY and CDR2 SVGAGI. There are 14 residues in the CDR3.

This rearrangement joins TRBV19 to TRBJ1-1, with TRBD1 identical over 9 bases. CDR3 length equals 14 residues. J gave up 4 bases and V 3 bases, and 3 bases lay outside the gene matches. The V gene's germline CDR1 is LNHDA and CDR2 SQIVND (reference sequence). The CDR3 is CASSMGQGGTEAFF. Here the CDR3 DNA reads TGTGCCAGTAGTATGGGACAGGGCGGCACTGAAGCTTTCTTT.

The chain links TRBV4-2 to TRBJ1-1; D is undetermined. This CDR3 has 13 residues. Germline CDR1 is LGHNA and CDR2 is YNFKEQ. V was trimmed by 1 base and J by 5 bases, leaving 8 bases between them. CDR3: CASSQVAGTEAFF. The CDR3 DNA sequence: TGTGCCAGCAGCCAAGTAGCGGGGACTGAAGCTTTCTTT.

This chain's CDR3 is CASSPARRGWNSPLHF. The DNA of the CDR3 is TGTGCCAGCAGTCCAGCTCGAAGGGGATGGAATTCACCCCTCCACTTT. The rearrangement uses TRBV5-6 and TRBJ1-6, with a weak D call TRBD1 (5 bases). The germline V and J ends were trimmed by 5 bases and 7 bases, with 19 bases remaining between them. The CDR3 is 16 residues long. CDR1 is SGHDT and CDR2 is YYEEEE in the germline V gene.

V usage is TRBV11-2 and J usage is TRBJ2-3; 8 bases match TRBD2. CDR1 is SGHAT and CDR2 is FQNNGV in the germline V gene. J gave up 1 base and V 1 base, and 13 bases lay outside the gene matches. The CDR3 consists of 19 residues. The CDR3 nucleotides are TGTGCCAGCAGCTTAGGCCCATCCGCTAGCGGGCCAGGCACAGATACGCAGTATTTT. It specifies CASSLGPSASGPGTDTQYF.

This clone has just one count. The rearrangement links TRBV6-5 to TRBJ2-6, with a weak D call TRBD2 (5 bases). Germline CDR1 MNHEY, CDR2 SVGAGI. V lost 0 bases and J 2 bases, leaving 8 bases between the germline ends. This CDR3 comprises 16 residues. The DNA for the CDR3 is TGTGCCAGCAGTTACTCGAGGGTTCCTGGGGCCAACGTCCTGACTTTC. This codes for CASSYSRVPGANVLTF.

This clone occurred once. V gene TRBV27 combines with J gene TRBJ1-1, with unresolved D. Per germline, CDR1 MNHEY and CDR2 SMNVEV (reference sequence). The CDR3 covers 13 residues. Trimming removed 5 bases from V and 11 bases from J, with 18 bases in between. The CDR3 protein is CASSRGNREVAFF. CDR3 sequence (DNA): TGTGCCAGCAGTCGGGGAAACCGGGAAGTGGCTTTCTTT.

The rearrangement uses TRBV18 and TRBJ2-5, with D possibly being TRBD1 (5 bases). The CDR3 extends over 16 amino acids. The V gene lost 0 bases and the J gene lost 4 bases, with 15 bases spanning the gap. Germline CDR1 reads KGHSH; CDR2 reads LQKENI. CDR3 sequence reads: CASSPPGRESGETQYF. The CDR3 bases are TGTGCCAGCTCACCACCCGGCAGGGAATCCGGAGAGACCCAGTACTTC.